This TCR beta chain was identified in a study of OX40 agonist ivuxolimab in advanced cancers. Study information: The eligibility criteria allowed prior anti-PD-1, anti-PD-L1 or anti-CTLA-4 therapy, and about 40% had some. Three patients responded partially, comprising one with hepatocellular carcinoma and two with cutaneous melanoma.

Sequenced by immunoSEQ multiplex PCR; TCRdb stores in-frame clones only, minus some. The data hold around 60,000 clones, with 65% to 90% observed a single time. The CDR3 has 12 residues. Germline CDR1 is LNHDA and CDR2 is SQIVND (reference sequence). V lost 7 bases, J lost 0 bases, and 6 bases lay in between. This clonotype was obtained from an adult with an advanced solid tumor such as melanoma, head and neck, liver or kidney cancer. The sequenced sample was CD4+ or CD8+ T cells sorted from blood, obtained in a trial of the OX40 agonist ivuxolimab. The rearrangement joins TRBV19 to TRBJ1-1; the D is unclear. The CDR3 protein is CASIDLNTEAFF. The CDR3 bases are TGTGCCAGTATCGACTTGAACACTGAAGCTTTCTTT.